This T cell receptor beta chain was retrieved from a study of T cell repertoires in cytomegalovirus infection (dated by TCRdb to about 2019). In the study overall: The peptide stimulations were aimed at well-studied HLA-B-restricted epitopes as well as recently identified HLA-C-restricted CMV epitopes, whose presentation resists viral immunomodulation. Donor HLA type was relevant to the analysis, because carriage of CMV infection together with the matching HLA type was indicated by public TCR beta signatures. The paper as a whole reports these results and caveats: Cumulative frequency of public TCR beta family members discriminated carriers of CMV infection plus the relevant HLA type in this cohort and an independent approximately 340-donor cohort. The ex vivo response was dominated by HLA-C-restricted CMV-specific TCR beta clonotypes, and the single most frequent clonotype in two of eight donors was supplied by these HLA-C-restricted clonotypes.

The CDR3 runs 14 residues from the cysteine to the phenylalanine. CDR3 DNA is the only sequence kept; it has 42 bases, read in frame from the first base. Germline trimming: 4 bases from V, 0 bases from J; junction bases outside gene matches: 4. The germline V gene provides CDR1 SGDLS and CDR2 YYNGEE. The sample's treatment or condition label, decoded: in vitro stimulation with specific CMV peptide epitopes to enrich CMV-specific T cells. For sequencing, an Illumina HiSeq 1500 was employed. TCRdb handled the public reads itself, with Q25 trimming in fastp and clone calling in MiXCR, and kept productive beta chains. A single entry per CDR3 protein holds the most common genes and DNA from its merged rows. In this sample the table shows about 55,000 distinct CDR3 sequences, roughly 20% of which occur a single time. The top ten hold roughly 67% of the sample. In the case of this clonotype: No cognate antigen has been identified for it. One base away there is no much larger clone; base qualities are not given.

The source is a human donor in good health (CMV status not recorded). Some clones in this sample may be carry-over from other donors' samples. The chain is assembled from TRBV9 and TRBJ2-7; 7 central nucleotides agree with TRBD1. The source material was CD8+ T cells from cultured PBMCs, sampled from culture after CMV antigen stimulation. The CDR3 loop reads CASSPYRGSYEQYF. The DNA sequence is given as TGTGCCAGCAGCCCATACAGGGGCTCCTACGAGCAGTACTTC.